Below, 9 T cell receptor beta chains from the same sample are listed, as sequenced in a study of blood T cell repertoires in COVID-19. The method was immunoSEQ multiplex PCR; TCRdb's version includes in-frame clones alone and lacks a portion of them. The table records hundreds of thousands of clones, approximately 90% of them present only once. The sample comprised PBMCs or T cells enriched from blood (not recorded which). All receptors derive from a woman younger than 45 who had recovered from COVID-19.

This chain uses TRBV16 with TRBJ1-2, with D unclear. Germline V gene sequence: CDR1 KGHSY, CDR2 FQNENV. Trimming stripped 4 bases from V and 3 bases from J, with 9 bases between. The CDR3 sequence is 13 residues long. The CDR3 nucleotides are TGTGCCAGCAGCCGAGGGTCAGACTATGGCTACACCTTC. It encodes CASSRGSDYGYTF.

The V and J genes are TRBV14 and TRBJ1-2; D is possibly TRBD1 (6 bases). V gave up 5 bases and J gave up 4 bases, with 14 bases separating them. There are 14 residues in the CDR3. The germline gives CDR1 SGHDN, CDR2 FVKESK. Here the CDR3 DNA reads TGTGCCAGCAGCGGATACGGGGGGGCCTATGGCTACACCTTC. Residues: CASSGYGGAYGYTF. Filled out from reference TRBV14 and TRBJ1-2, the complete variable domain reads EAGVTQFPSHSVIEKGQTVTLRCDPISGHDNLYWYRRVMGKEIKFLLHFVKESKQDESGMPNNRFLAERTGGTYSTLKVQPAELEDSGVYFCASSGYGGAYGYTFGSGTRLTVV.

There are many counts of this clone. The rearrangement links TRBV6-5 to TRBJ1-4; possibly TRBD1 for D (6 bases). This CDR3 comprises 14 residues. V lost 5 bases and J lost 0, with 7 bases in between. The germline V gene has CDR1 MNHEY and CDR2 SVGAGI. CDR3 nucleotide sequence: TGTGCCAGCAGTCGACAGGCAACTAATGAAAAACTGTTTTTT. Translating it yields CASSRQATNEKLFF.

The gene calls are TRBV27 and TRBJ2-3, with 7 bases identical to TRBD1. CDR1 is MNHEY, CDR2 SMNVEV, per germline (reference sequence). Trimming removed 7 bases from V and 0 bases from J; junction bases left unmatched: 13. There are 17 residues in the CDR3. CDR3 DNA: TGTGCCAGCACCCCAGACAGGGTCCCTCTGAGCACAGATACGCAGTATTTT. Protein product: CASTPDRVPLSTDTQYF.

This clone was seen a single time. The chain is built from TRBV24-1 and TRBJ2-5, with 12 bases that match TRBD2. Germline V lookup: CDR1 KGHDR, CDR2 SFDVKD. J gave up 4 bases and V 4 bases, and 3 bases lay outside the gene matches. The CDR3 loop spans 15 amino acids. The CDR3: CATSDRGLAGETQYF. The CDR3, as DNA: TGTGCCACCAGTGACCGGGGACTAGCGGGAGAGACCCAGTACTTC.

This chain joins TRBV4-3 and TRBJ2-2; TRBD2 is a possible D gene (6 bases). Between the trimmed V and J ends, which lost 8 bases and 7 bases, there was a span of 20 bases. Germline lookup yields CDR1 LGHNA and CDR2 YSLEER. There are 15 residues in the CDR3. The CDR3 spells CASSMGLAFGGELFF. CDR3 nucleotide sequence: TGCGCCAGCTCCATGGGGCTAGCGTTCGGCGGGGAGCTGTTTTTT.

This chain links TRBV5-1 with TRBJ1-1; D remains unclear. Trimming left V 5 bases short and J 4 bases short, with 18 bases between. Germline CDR1 reads SGHRS; CDR2 reads YFSETQ. The CDR3 spans 15 residues. The CDR3 DNA reads TGCGCCAGCAGGTCGAGAGGGCTTTCTTCCACTGAAGCTTTCTTT. Protein sequence: CASRSRGLSSTEAFF.

The rearrangement joins TRBV4-3 to TRBJ2-1, with TRBD2 as a possible D gene (6 bases). Germline CDR1 and CDR2: LGHNA and YSLEER. This CDR3 has 15 amino acids. The V end was cut by 0 bases, the J end by 7 bases, with 13 bases between. CDR3 bases: TGCGCCAGCAGCCAAGATTCGGGACTGGAGAATGAGCAGTTCTTC. As protein: CASSQDSGLENEQFF.

The chain carries TRBV4-3 and TRBJ1-1; a possible D gene is TRBD1 (5 bases). The V and J ends lost 1 base and 4 bases respectively, with 10 bases between them. Germline values: CDR1 LGHNA, CDR2 YSLEER. The CDR3 runs to 14 residues. The CDR3, as DNA: TGCGCCAGCAGCCAAGGAACAGGATCCACTGAAGCTTTCTTT. It specifies CASSQGTGSTEAFF.